These 8 T cell receptor beta chains came from one sample sequenced in a study of blood T cell repertoires in COVID-19. Profiling relied on immunoSEQ multiplex PCR, and the TCRdb table lists in-frame clones only, not all of them. The sample carries over 90,000 clones, 89% recorded once. Specimen: peripheral blood. These receptors were taken from an elderly woman in a cohort sampled during active COVID-19.

This rearrangement joins TRBV5-1 to TRBJ2-1; perhaps TRBD1 as D (6 bases). CDR1 and CDR2 from the germline V gene are SGHRS and YFSETQ. This CDR3 is 15 amino acids long. The V and J ends lost 0 bases and 6 bases respectively, with 13 bases between them. CDR3 region: CASSLVSGEFNEQFF. The CDR3 DNA sequence: TGCGCCAGCAGCTTGGTCTCAGGGGAATTCAATGAGCAGTTCTTC.

The rearrangement joins TRBV12-3 or TRBV12-4 to TRBJ2-2; no definite D call. CDR3 length: 13 residues. Trimming shortened V by 5 bases and J by 6 bases, and 10 bases separated the two germline ends. The CDR3 loop reads CASSPSQPGELFF. As DNA, the CDR3 is TGTGCCAGCAGTCCCAGTCAACCCGGGGAGCTGTTTTTT.

This clone was counted only a few times. This chain joins TRBV19 and TRBJ2-7, with 8 bases identical to TRBD1. Germline lookup yields CDR1 LNHDA and CDR2 SQIVND (reference sequence). This CDR3 spans 15 amino acids. J was trimmed by 0 bases and V by 4 bases; bases with no gene match: 5. CDR3 DNA sequence: TGTGCCAGTAGTACCGGACAGGGAGGCTCCTACGAGCAGTACTTC. Its protein is CASSTGQGGSYEQYF.

The rearrangement joins TRBV7-9 to TRBJ2-7, with D perhaps TRBD2 (6 bases). The CDR3 length is 16 residues. The germline V and J ends were trimmed by 6 bases and 5 bases, with 23 bases remaining between them. Germline V gene lookup returns CDR1 SEHNR and CDR2 FQNEAQ (reference sequence). CDR3 coding DNA: TGTGCCAGCAGAAGAGAATTGGGAGGCGCAGTGGACGAGCAGTACTTC. This encodes CASRRELGGAVDEQYF.

The gene calls are TRBV3-1 (or the pseudogene TRBV3-2) and TRBJ2-5, with TRBD2 as a possible D gene (5 bases). CDR3 length: 13 residues. V lost 0 bases and J 5 bases, leaving 7 bases between the germline ends. Per the germline V gene, CDR1 is LGHDT and CDR2 is YNNKEL (reference sequence). Here the CDR3 DNA reads TGTGCCAGCAGCCAAGACCGGGGTGAGACCCAGTACTTC. This sequence encodes CASSQDRGETQYF.

V usage is TRBV4-2 and J usage is TRBJ1-2; D unresolved. Germline CDR1 and CDR2: LGHNA and YNFKEQ. There are 15 residues in the CDR3. Trimming took off 0 bases at V and 9 bases at J, with 17 bases between the two ends. CDR3 sequence (DNA): TGTGCCAGCAGCCAAGATACAACAGCCCAAATCAGCTACACCTTC. As protein: CASSQDTTAQISYTF.

This chain connects TRBV5-1 to TRBJ2-7; 8 bases fit TRBD2. This CDR3 region has 15 residues. The V gene's germline CDR1 is SGHRS and CDR2 YFSETQ. Unmatched junction bases numbered 5, after V lost 0 bases and J lost 3 bases. The CDR3 here is CASSLEGTRSYEQYF. The CDR3 region has the DNA TGCGCCAGCAGCTTGGAGGGGACTAGAAGCTACGAGCAGTACTTC.

The genes are TRBV6-5 and TRBJ2-3; D is unclear. Germline loops: CDR1 MNHEY, CDR2 SVGAGI. Trimming removed 6 bases from V and 0 bases from J, with 7 bases in between. The CDR3 loop spans 13 amino acids. For the CDR3, the DNA is TGTGCCAGCAGGGCACCTAGCACAGATACGCAGTATTTT. Protein: CASRAPSTDTQYF.